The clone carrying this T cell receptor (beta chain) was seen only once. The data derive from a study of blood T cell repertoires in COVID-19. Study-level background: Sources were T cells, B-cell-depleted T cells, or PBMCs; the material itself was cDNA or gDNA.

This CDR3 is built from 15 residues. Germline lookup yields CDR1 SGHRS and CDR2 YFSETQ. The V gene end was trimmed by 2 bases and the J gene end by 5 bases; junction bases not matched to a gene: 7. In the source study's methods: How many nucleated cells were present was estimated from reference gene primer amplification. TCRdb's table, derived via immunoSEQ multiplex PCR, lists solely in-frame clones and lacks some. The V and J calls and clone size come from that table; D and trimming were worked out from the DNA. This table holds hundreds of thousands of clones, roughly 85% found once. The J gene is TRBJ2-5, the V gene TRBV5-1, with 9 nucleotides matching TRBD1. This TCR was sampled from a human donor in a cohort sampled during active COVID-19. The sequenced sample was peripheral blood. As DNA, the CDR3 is TGCGCCAGCAGCTTTGGGGGACAGGGCGAGGAGACCCAGTACTTC. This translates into CASSFGGQGEETQYF.